A selection of T cell receptor beta chains follows, all from one sample in a study of cytomegalovirus exposure and HLA in healthy donors. Repertoires were generated with immunoSEQ multiplex PCR, while TCRdb's copy carries only in-frame clones and drops some. The sample consists of over 150,000 clones, approximately 96% of them appearing once. The specimen was PBMCs. All receptors derive from a woman younger than 35 in good health and CMV-seronegative. The CDR3 runs from the conserved cysteine through the conserved F or W. Each record gives: D gene, V gene, J gene, clone size, CDR3 DNA, CDR3 protein. The D gene is left open where the match is weak. Expanded clones are given a class, and other clones once, few, many or no size at all.

d_call: TRBD1
v_call: TRBV5-1
j_call: TRBJ1-1
clone_size: -
cdr3_nt: TGCGCCAGCAGCTTGATCGGCAGGGGGTCCACTGAAGCTTTCTTT
cdr3_aa: CASSLIGRGSTEAFF

d_call: -
v_call: TRBV30
j_call: TRBJ1-2
clone_size: once
cdr3_nt: TGTGCCTGGAGTGTAAGTGCCGGCTATGGCTACACCTTC
cdr3_aa: CAWSVSAGYGYTF

d_call: -
v_call: TRBV7-2
j_call: TRBJ2-1
clone_size: -
cdr3_nt: TGTGCCAGCAGCTTAGTCAGGGTGGGGGAGCAGTTCTTC
cdr3_aa: CASSLVRVGEQFF

d_call: TRBD2
v_call: TRBV7-2
j_call: TRBJ2-3
clone_size: -
cdr3_nt: TGTGCCAGCAGCCTAATAGCGGGGGGGGTAGATACGCAGTATTTT
cdr3_aa: CASSLIAGGVDTQYF

d_call: TRBD2
v_call: TRBV5-1
j_call: TRBJ2-1
clone_size: -
cdr3_nt: TGCGCCAGCAGCTTGCCTAGCGGGAACTACAATGAGCAGTTCTTC
cdr3_aa: CASSLPSGNYNEQFF

d_call: -
v_call: TRBV9
j_call: TRBJ1-1
clone_size: -
cdr3_nt: TGTGCCAGCAGCGTAGCCCCCGTAGGGGGCACTGAAGCTTTCTTT
cdr3_aa: CASSVAPVGGTEAFF

d_call: TRBD1
v_call: TRBV5-1
j_call: TRBJ2-2
clone_size: once
cdr3_nt: TGCGCCAGCAGCATACAGACAGGGGATAGCACCGGGGAGCTGTTTTTT
cdr3_aa: CASSIQTGDSTGELFF

d_call: TRBD1
v_call: TRBV4-1
j_call: TRBJ1-3
clone_size: -
cdr3_nt: TGCGCCAGCAGCCAAGTACAGGGGCGGACCCTCTCTGGAAACACCATATATTTT
cdr3_aa: CASSQVQGRTLSGNTIYF

d_call: TRBD1
v_call: TRBV6-5
j_call: TRBJ2-4
clone_size: -
cdr3_nt: TGTGCCAGCAGTAAGGGGACAGGTATTCAGTACTTC
cdr3_aa: CASSKGTGIQYF

d_call: TRBD1
v_call: TRBV7-8
j_call: TRBJ1-6
clone_size: -
cdr3_nt: TGTGCCAGCAGCTTAGAAACAGGGGGCCCCTGGTCACCCCTCCACTTT
cdr3_aa: CASSLETGGPWSPLHF

d_call: -
v_call: TRBV7-9
j_call: TRBJ1-6
clone_size: once
cdr3_nt: TGTGCCAGCAGCTTAGGAGGCGGGCGCTCCTATAATTCACCCCTCCACTTT
cdr3_aa: CASSLGGGRSYNSPLHF

d_call: -
v_call: TRBV29-1
j_call: TRBJ2-7
clone_size: -
cdr3_nt: TGCAGCGTTGAAGAGGAGGGGTCTTCCTACGAGCAGTACTTC
cdr3_aa: CSVEEEGSSYEQYF

d_call: -
v_call: TRBV6-1
j_call: TRBJ1-4
clone_size: -
cdr3_nt: TGTGCCAGCCTTAGGCCCGGGTGGTCTAATGAAAAACTGTTTTTT
cdr3_aa: CASLRPGWSNEKLFF

d_call: -
v_call: TRBV29-1
j_call: TRBJ2-3
clone_size: -
cdr3_nt: TGCAGCGTTGGGGTGGGGGGGGCCGATACGCAGTATTTT
cdr3_aa: CSVGVGGADTQYF

d_call: -
v_call: TRBV27
j_call: TRBJ2-2
clone_size: -
cdr3_nt: TGTGCCAGCAGGCCCCAGGGGAGGGCGAACACCGGGGAGCTGTTTTTT
cdr3_aa: CASRPQGRANTGELFF

d_call: TRBD1
v_call: TRBV12-5
j_call: TRBJ1-1
clone_size: -
cdr3_nt: TGTGCTAGTGGTTTGGTACTCTTGCTACAGGGGGCAGTGGACACTGAAGCTTTCTTT
cdr3_aa: CASGLVLLLQGAVDTEAFF

d_call: TRBD1
v_call: TRBV5-6
j_call: TRBJ2-7
clone_size: -
cdr3_nt: TGTGCCAGCAGCTACTCGGGACAGGGGGCCTACGAGCAGTACTTC
cdr3_aa: CASSYSGQGAYEQYF

d_call: -
v_call: TRBV2
j_call: TRBJ1-6
clone_size: -
cdr3_nt: TGTGCCAGCAGAGAGACAGAGGTTGGTTCACCCCTCCACTTT
cdr3_aa: CASRETEVGSPLHF

d_call: -
v_call: TRBV6-1
j_call: TRBJ1-3
clone_size: -
cdr3_nt: TGTGCCAGCGGGGACACTGGAAACACCATATATTTT
cdr3_aa: CASGDTGNTIYF

d_call: TRBD2
v_call: TRBV7-2
j_call: TRBJ2-5
clone_size: -
cdr3_nt: TGTGCCAGCAGCTTAGCTAGCGGGGTAGTTGGGCCCCAGTACTTC
cdr3_aa: CASSLASGVVGPQYF

d_call: TRBD1
v_call: TRBV7-8
j_call: TRBJ1-4
clone_size: -
cdr3_nt: TGTGCCAGCAGCACAGGGGGCCAGGATAATGAAAAACTGTTTTTT
cdr3_aa: CASSTGGQDNEKLFF

d_call: -
v_call: TRBV19
j_call: TRBJ1-1
clone_size: -
cdr3_nt: TGTGCCACCACATGGGGGGTCACTGAAGCTTTCTTT
cdr3_aa: CATTWGVTEAFF

d_call: -
v_call: TRBV9
j_call: TRBJ2-7
clone_size: -
cdr3_nt: TGTGCCAGCAGCATGGGGGGAGGCGGGATACACGAGCAGTACTTC
cdr3_aa: CASSMGGGGIHEQYF

d_call: -
v_call: TRBV5-1
j_call: TRBJ1-6
clone_size: -
cdr3_nt: TGCGCCAGCAGCTTGATGCATGACAGCTCCTATAATTCACCCCTCCACTTT
cdr3_aa: CASSLMHDSSYNSPLHF

d_call: -
v_call: TRBV6-1
j_call: TRBJ2-1
clone_size: once
cdr3_nt: TGTGCCAGCAGGCCTAGATCCTACTCCTACAATGAGCAGTTCTTC
cdr3_aa: CASRPRSYSYNEQFF

d_call: TRBD1
v_call: TRBV9
j_call: TRBJ1-5
clone_size: -
cdr3_nt: TGTGCCAGCAGCGTAGCGGGACAGGACGATCAGCCCCAGCATTTT
cdr3_aa: CASSVAGQDDQPQHF

d_call: -
v_call: TRBV29-1
j_call: TRBJ2-1
clone_size: -
cdr3_nt: TGCAGCGTTGAGAGGGTTCAGGATGAGCAGTTCTTC
cdr3_aa: CSVERVQDEQFF

d_call: -
v_call: TRBV18
j_call: TRBJ2-5
clone_size: -
cdr3_nt: TGTGCCAGCTCGGCGGAGGTCCATGGGGAGACCCAGTACTTC
cdr3_aa: CASSAEVHGETQYF

d_call: -
v_call: TRBV7-9
j_call: TRBJ2-5
clone_size: once
cdr3_nt: TGTGCCAGCACCTCGCGCGGCGGGCAAGAGACCCAGTACTTC
cdr3_aa: CASTSRGGQETQYF

d_call: -
v_call: TRBV15
j_call: TRBJ1-5
clone_size: -
cdr3_nt: TGTGCCACCAGCAGTGGGGGGGCGCTAGATCAGCCCCAGCATTTT
cdr3_aa: CATSSGGALDQPQHF

d_call: TRBD1
v_call: TRBV5-4
j_call: TRBJ1-2
clone_size: -
cdr3_nt: TGTGCCAGCAGCGGCGGGACAGGGGTTAACTATGGCTACACCTTC
cdr3_aa: CASSGGTGVNYGYTF

d_call: -
v_call: TRBV7-2
j_call: TRBJ2-1
clone_size: -
cdr3_nt: TGTGCCAGCAGCTCCCTTTTGTCCTACAATGAGCAGTTCTTC
cdr3_aa: CASSSLLSYNEQFF

d_call: TRBD1
v_call: TRBV27
j_call: TRBJ1-1
clone_size: -
cdr3_nt: TGTGCCAGCAACGAATCGGGACAGAGAACCCGTGAAGCTTTCTTT
cdr3_aa: CASNESGQRTREAFF

d_call: -
v_call: TRBV30
j_call: TRBJ1-2
clone_size: -
cdr3_nt: TGTGCCTATTTAGGGGACAATAACTATGGCTACACCTTC
cdr3_aa: CAYLGDNNYGYTF

d_call: TRBD2
v_call: TRBV10-3
j_call: TRBJ2-5
clone_size: -
cdr3_nt: TGTGCCATCAGTGAGGCCACTAGCGGGGTGGCCCAGTACTTC
cdr3_aa: CAISEATSGVAQYF

d_call: TRBD2
v_call: TRBV9
j_call: TRBJ2-1
clone_size: -
cdr3_nt: TGTGCCAGCAGCGTAGCTACTAGCGGGGTTCGTTCCTACAATGAGCAGTTCTTC
cdr3_aa: CASSVATSGVRSYNEQFF

d_call: -
v_call: TRBV7-9
j_call: TRBJ1-1
clone_size: -
cdr3_nt: TGTGCCAGCAGCTTATATGGGGGGATGAACACTGAAGCTTTCTTT
cdr3_aa: CASSLYGGMNTEAFF

d_call: -
v_call: TRBV6-1
j_call: TRBJ2-7
clone_size: -
cdr3_nt: TGTGCCAGCAGTGAAGCGTGGGCCGAGCAGTACTTC
cdr3_aa: CASSEAWAEQYF

d_call: TRBD1
v_call: TRBV23-1
j_call: TRBJ1-5
clone_size: -
cdr3_nt: TGCGCCAGCAGTCAATCCACAGGGCCAGGGGGCGCAAGGCAGCCCCAGCATTTT
cdr3_aa: CASSQSTGPGGARQPQHF